This T cell receptor (beta chain) was captured by sequencing in a study of control samples from healthy donors and cancer patients. The CDR3 covers 14 residues. Per germline, CDR1 MNHEY and CDR2 SVGAGI. V lost 0 bases, J lost 5 bases, and 8 bases lay in between. Data came from immunoSEQ multiplex PCR; TCRdb stores just in-frame clones and leaves some out. Here the sample spans around 90,000 clones, around nine tenths being singletons. What was sequenced was blood. The chain uses TRBV6-5 and TRBJ1-5; no reliable D call. This TCR was sampled from a man aged 25 to 45 in good health. The CDR3 sequence is CASSYSRGYQPQHF. DNA of the CDR3: TGTGCCAGCAGTTACTCGAGAGGTTATCAGCCCCAGCATTTT.